The clone carrying this T cell receptor (beta chain) has at least ten counts. Antigen specificity is unknown. The data were obtained in a study of CD8+CD57+ T cells in acquired aplastic anemia. Looking at the study overall: Sorting CD4+ and CD8+ cells gave DNA averaging about 2.9 ug. Study-level findings and limits: Patients versus controls showed no significant CD8+ Simpson's diversity difference.

CD8+CD57+ cell expansion had been shown by flow cytometry in patients chosen for sequencing. Both TCR beta VDJ combination and CDR3 sequence profiling were carried out. Genomic DNA was the template for this profiling. TCRdb fed the reads into MiXCR, producing one record per CDR3 protein. In the table there are about 160,000 distinct CDR3 sequences, roughly 45% of which are singletons. V dropped 6 bases and J dropped 10; count of bases not matched to a gene: 8. Germline V gene data show CDR1 as SNHLY and CDR2 as FYNNEI. The CDR3 contains 13 residues. This chain uses TRBV2 with TRBJ1-1; 10 bases match TRBD1. The clonotype was recovered from a human donor with aplastic anemia. The specimen sequenced was sorted CD4+, CD8+, or CD8+CD57+ T cells (not recorded which) from PBMCs. CDR3 region: CASRWTGGGGAFF. CDR3 in DNA: TGTGCCAGCAGGTGGACAGGGGGAGGGGGAGCTTTCTTT.